The entry below describes one T cell receptor (beta chain). CDR3 length: 15 residues. Germline values: CDR1 SGHNT, CDR2 YYREEE (reference sequence). V was pared by 4 bases and J by 5 bases, with 18 bases between. The source of the sample is a study of blood T cell repertoires in COVID-19. Study-wide background: COVID-19 samples collected from the United States, Italy and Spain covered acute and convalescent phases. PBMCs, B-cell-depleted T cells, or T cells provided the cDNA or gDNA that made up the material.

In the original workflow: Nucleated cell counts were estimated from reference gene primer amplification. The method was immunoSEQ multiplex PCR; TCRdb's version includes in-frame clones alone and lacks a portion of them. The D gene and trimming were derived from the DNA, and the V and J assignments and clone size from that table. The table lists fewer than 40,000 clones, almost 90% of them singletons. The chain uses TRBV5-4 and TRBJ2-5, with a weak D call TRBD1 (6 bases). Input material: peripheral blood. This TCR was recovered from a man aged 55 to 70 with active COVID-19. The CDR3 coding sequence is TGTGCCAGCAGCGTCGGGACACTCGAAGGGGAGACCCAGTACTTC. Protein product: CASSVGTLEGETQYF.